A single sample gave rise to the 18 T cell receptor beta chains below, sequenced in a study of cytomegalovirus exposure and HLA in healthy donors. In the PCR, 60 Vbeta and 13 Jbeta primers were used. Profiling relied on immunoSEQ multiplex PCR, and the TCRdb table lists in-frame clones only, not all of them. The sample shows 75,000 to 100,000 clones, about 80% of them seen only once. Sequencing was performed on PBMCs. The receptor set was obtained from a man aged 60-69 years in good health and CMV-seropositive.

This clone occurred a few times. CDR3 DNA sequence: TGTGCCATCGGGACAATAAAGAACACTGAAGCTTTCTTT. Its protein product is CAIGTIKNTEAFF. V gene TRBV10-3 combines with J gene TRBJ1-1; maybe TRBD1 (6 bases). Germline values: CDR1 ENHRY, CDR2 SYGVKD. V was pared by 8 bases and J by 1 base, with 11 bases between. CDR3 length equals 13 residues.

The chain couples TRBV28 to TRBJ2-1, with D possibly TRBD1 on 6 matching bases. Germline V gives CDR1 MDHEN, CDR2 SYDVKM. The CDR3 is 15 residues long. The germline V and J ends were trimmed by 2 bases and 6 bases, with 14 bases remaining between them. CDR3 sequence (DNA): TGTGCCAGCAGTTTAACACCTGACAGGCTCAATGAGCAGTTCTTC. It codes for CASSLTPDRLNEQFF.

This clone was recorded a few times. The chain couples TRBV30 to TRBJ1-5; D ambiguous. The germline V gene has CDR1 GTSNPN and CDR2 SVGIG (reference sequence). The ends were cut back, 2 bases at V and 6 bases at J, with 11 bases in the middle. This CDR3 spans 13 amino acids. The CDR3 is CAWSLSSGQPQHF. The CDR3 DNA reads as TGTGCCTGGAGTTTATCGAGTGGTCAGCCCCAGCATTTT.

The chain recombines TRBV18 with TRBJ2-5; D perhaps matches TRBD1 (5 bases). The V gene lost 6 bases and the J gene lost 4 bases, with 9 bases spanning the gap. Germline CDR1 reads KGHSH; CDR2 reads LQKENI. The CDR3 totals 12 residues. CDR3 nucleotides: TGTGCCAGCTCCCCAGGGCGAGAGACCCAGTACTTC. Protein product: CASSPGRETQYF.

This chain joins TRBV11-2 and TRBJ2-1; TRBD2 agrees at 7 bases. Germline CDR1 reads SGHAT; CDR2 reads FQNNGV. CDR3 length: 15 amino acids. V trimming: 1 base; J trimming: 7 bases; junction bases outside the gene matches: 7. CDR3 sequence: CASSLALTGGNEQFF. CDR3 coding DNA: TGTGCCAGCAGCTTAGCCCTGACCGGGGGGAATGAGCAGTTCTTC.

The V and J genes are TRBV30 and TRBJ2-5, with D perhaps TRBD2 (6 bases). The germline V and J ends were trimmed by 7 bases and 7 bases, with 16 bases remaining between them. Germline values: CDR1 GTSNPN, CDR2 SVGIG (reference sequence). The CDR3 has 12 residues. The CDR3 DNA is TGTGCCTTAAAGGGGTCCGGGGGGACCCAGTACTTC. This gives the protein CALKGSGGTQYF.

The V call is TRBV30, the J call TRBJ1-5; no clear D gene. Germline CDR1 is GTSNPN and CDR2 is SVGIG (reference sequence). Trimming removed 1 base at V and 7 bases at J, with 17 bases between. The CDR3 has 15 amino acids. The CDR3 protein is CAWSEAGVGKQPQHF. The CDR3 coding sequence is TGTGCCTGGAGTGAGGCCGGGGTGGGGAAACAGCCCCAGCATTTT.

The J gene is TRBJ2-3, the V gene TRBV4-2, with TRBD2 identical over 10 bases. This CDR3 comprises 18 residues. After removal of 0 bases from V and 6 bases from J, the junction contained 12 bases not matched to a gene. Looked up from germline, CDR1 is LGHNA and CDR2 is YNFKEQ. CDR3: CASSQDAIAGGLFDTQYF. The CDR3, as DNA: TGTGCCAGCAGCCAAGATGCGATAGCGGGGGGCCTCTTCGATACGCAGTATTTT.

A remark on this clone: Germline is not matched at one junction end, which may reflect a read error. The chain joins TRBV7-9 to TRBJ1-5, with 7 bases that match TRBD1. This CDR3 is built from 17 residues. The V gene's germline CDR1 is SEHNR and CDR2 FQNEAQ (reference sequence). CDR3 DNA: TGTTCCAGCAGTTCTCCGACTCAGGGGGGTAGCAATCAGCCCCAGCATTTT. The encoded protein is CSSSSPTQGGSNQPQHF.

This clone was picked up one time. The V call is TRBV6-5, the J call TRBJ2-3; weak D call: TRBD1 (5 bases). The CDR3 contains 14 residues. The V gene's germline CDR1 is MNHEY and CDR2 SVGAGI. With 2 bases removed from V and 10 bases from J, the gap between germline ends came to 16 bases. Written as DNA, the CDR3 is TGTGCCAGCAGTTACAGGGGCTCAATGGACGCGCAGTATTTT. As protein: CASSYRGSMDAQYF.

The chain recombines TRBV5-1 with TRBJ2-1; TRBD2 might be the D (5 bases). Germline values: CDR1 SGHRS, CDR2 YFSETQ. Trimming took 0 bases from V and 4 from J, leaving 5 bases between them. The CDR3 is made up of 13 amino acids. The CDR3 spells CASSLGLYNEQFF. CDR3 coding DNA: TGCGCCAGCAGCTTGGGACTATACAATGAGCAGTTCTTC.

The chain combines TRBV5-1 with TRBJ2-7, with D unresolved. The germline V gene has CDR1 SGHRS and CDR2 YFSETQ. The CDR3 is 14 residues long. The V end was cut by 1 base, the J end by 1 base, with 9 bases between. CDR3 sequence (DNA): TGCGCCAGCAGCTTGAGCAGCGCTTCCTACGAGCAGTACTTC. Translation: CASSLSSASYEQYF.

The rearrangement links TRBV7-9 to TRBJ1-6, with D perhaps TRBD1 (6 bases). Germline V lookup: CDR1 SEHNR, CDR2 FQNEAQ (reference sequence). V was shortened by 5 bases and J by 9 bases, with 14 bases between the two germline ends. The CDR3 consists of 14 residues. The CDR3 DNA reads TGTGCCAGCAGCCCGCGGACAGAGAGTTCACCCCTCCACTTT. Translated, it gives CASSPRTESSPLHF.

The rearrangement joins TRBV7-9 to TRBJ1-1; D possibly corresponds to TRBD1 (6 bases). CDR3 size: 14 residues. CDR1 SEHNR and CDR2 FQNEAQ come from the germline V gene (reference sequence). The V end lost 5 bases, the J end lost 0 bases, and 10 bases lay between the germline ends. CDR3 coding DNA: TGTGCCAGCAGCCAGGGGACACTGAACACTGAAGCTTTCTTT. It specifies CASSQGTLNTEAFF.

The chain is built from TRBV5-1 and TRBJ2-5; 8 bases agree with TRBD2. Unmatched junction bases numbered 15, after V lost 3 bases and J lost 5 bases. Germline lookup yields CDR1 SGHRS and CDR2 YFSETQ. The CDR3 is 17 amino acids. CDR3 nucleotides: TGCGCCAGCAGCTCGGGGGGGCGAAGTCCTATAGTCGAGACCCAGTACTTC. Translated, it gives CASSSGGRSPIVETQYF.

The V gene is TRBV6-1, the J gene TRBJ1-2; D not resolved. V shed 6 bases and J shed 3 bases, with 11 bases lying between them. The V gene's germline CDR1 is MNHNS and CDR2 SASEGT. CDR3 length: 13 residues. CDR3 DNA: TGTGCCAGCAGGCTTGGAGCCGACTATGGCTACACCTTC. It yields the protein CASRLGADYGYTF.

The chain couples TRBV5-1 to TRBJ2-5; D not resolved. The length of the CDR3 is 15 residues. Germline assignment: CDR1 SGHRS and CDR2 YFSETQ. V was shortened by 0 bases and J by 5 bases, with 14 bases between the two germline ends. The CDR3, as DNA: TGCGCCAGCAGCTTGGTCTCCGCTACGATCGAGACCCAGTACTTC. Residues: CASSLVSATIETQYF.

The rearrangement uses TRBV10-2 and TRBJ2-5, with 7 bases matching TRBD2. This CDR3 has 13 residues. Germline CDR1 WSHSY, CDR2 SAAADI. V lost 7 bases and J lost 2; bases outside the gene matches: 4. The CDR3: CASTGGWQETQYF. In DNA form, the CDR3 reads TGCGCCAGCACGGGGGGTTGGCAAGAGACCCAGTACTTC.